This T cell receptor (beta chain) was sequenced during a study of T cell responses to AZD1222 COVID-19 vaccine. Produced via immunoSEQ multiplex PCR; TCRdb's table is partial and in-frame only. The sample lists 95,000 to 150,000 clones, approximately 94% seen once, with 4% to 6% in the top ten. Regarding this clone: Its target is not known.

Study-wide findings and caveats: Of the AZD1222 recipients, only five to seven were seropositive at baseline.

Germline CDR1 and CDR2: LNHDA and SQIVND (reference sequence). The germline V and J ends were trimmed by 6 bases and 0 bases, with 12 bases remaining between them. The CDR3 is 16 residues long. The sequences come from peripheral blood, collected 28 days after the second AZD1222 dose. The clonotype comes from an adult who received the AZD1222 COVID-19 vaccine. The rearrangement uses TRBV19 and TRBJ2-6; D gene uncertain. CDR3 DNA: TGTGCCAGTAGCGGCGTGGGGTCCTCTGGGGCCAACGTCCTGACTTTC. As protein: CASSGVGSSGANVLTF.